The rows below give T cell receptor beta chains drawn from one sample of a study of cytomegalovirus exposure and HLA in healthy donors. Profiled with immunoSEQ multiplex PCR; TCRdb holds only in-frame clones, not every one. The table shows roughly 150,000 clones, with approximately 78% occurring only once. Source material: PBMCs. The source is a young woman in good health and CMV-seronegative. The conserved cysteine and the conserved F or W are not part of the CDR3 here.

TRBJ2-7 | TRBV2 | ASRQGSYEQY
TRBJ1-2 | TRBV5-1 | ASSLSYGSYGYT
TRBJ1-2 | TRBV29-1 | SVEDGRTGGDYGYT
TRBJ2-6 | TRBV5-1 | ASSPGDSGANVLT
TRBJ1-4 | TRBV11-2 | ASSQNEKLF
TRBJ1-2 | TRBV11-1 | ASSSSRGETRGYT
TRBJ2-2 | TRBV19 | ASSILTYTGELF
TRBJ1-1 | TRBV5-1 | ASSSTGSNTEAF
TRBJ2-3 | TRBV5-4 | ASSPILGRELSTDTQY
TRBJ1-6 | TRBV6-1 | ASSVIRTGGSSYNSPLH
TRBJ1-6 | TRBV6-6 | ASSYEPEGSPLH
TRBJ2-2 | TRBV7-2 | ASSLQGATIGTGELF
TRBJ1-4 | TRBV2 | ASDIGQGEKLF
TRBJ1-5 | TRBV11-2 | ASSFFGPGECGNQPQH
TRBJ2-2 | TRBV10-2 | ASKTTGGAGELF
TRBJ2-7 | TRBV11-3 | ASSQQGSRGFEQY
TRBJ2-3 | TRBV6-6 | ASSYPPRSTDTQY
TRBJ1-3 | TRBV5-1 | ASSLRWTGLGNTIY
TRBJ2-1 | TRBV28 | ASSLTGFNEQF
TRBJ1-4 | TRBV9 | ASSPRGGDRANEKLF
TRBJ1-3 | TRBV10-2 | ASSESANQGANSGNTIY
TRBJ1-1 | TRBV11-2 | ASSLGWGVWGTEAF
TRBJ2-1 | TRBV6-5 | ATRGLAGGLDEQF
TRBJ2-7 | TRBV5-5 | ASSVPTSGRGEQY
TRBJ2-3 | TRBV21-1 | ASTKSRGSTDTQY
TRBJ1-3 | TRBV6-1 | ASSLQGSGNTIY